This T cell receptor beta chain derives from a study of blood T cells in healthy people across ages. This clonotype came up many times. Antigen: not known. Study-level points and caveats: Both naive CD4+ cell counts and diversity were greater in long-lived donors than in aged donors. A conclusive naive versus antigen-experienced comparison was prevented by the unsorted PBMCs.

PCR was performed a second time for about 6 to 12 cycles using a sample-barcoded 5' primer and a J-beta primer mix. At least 2.5 million CDR3-containing paired-end reads were obtained per sample. Each CDR3 protein is one row after TCRdb ran MiXCR on the 5' RACE reads. This table holds 550,000 to 650,000 distinct CDR3 sequences, under 30% found once. Deletions cut 5 bases from V and 3 bases from J, with 23 bases between. CDR1 SGHTA and CDR2 FQGNSA come from the germline V gene. This CDR3 is built from 17 residues. The source material was blood. The sequence was collected from a woman aged 80 or over in good health. The chain links TRBV7-2 to TRBJ2-7, with a weak D call TRBD2 (5 bases). CDR3 region: CASSPDGKVGGIYEQYF. As DNA, the CDR3 is TGTGCCAGCAGCCCGGACGGGAAGGTCGGTGGGATCTACGAGCAGTACTTC.